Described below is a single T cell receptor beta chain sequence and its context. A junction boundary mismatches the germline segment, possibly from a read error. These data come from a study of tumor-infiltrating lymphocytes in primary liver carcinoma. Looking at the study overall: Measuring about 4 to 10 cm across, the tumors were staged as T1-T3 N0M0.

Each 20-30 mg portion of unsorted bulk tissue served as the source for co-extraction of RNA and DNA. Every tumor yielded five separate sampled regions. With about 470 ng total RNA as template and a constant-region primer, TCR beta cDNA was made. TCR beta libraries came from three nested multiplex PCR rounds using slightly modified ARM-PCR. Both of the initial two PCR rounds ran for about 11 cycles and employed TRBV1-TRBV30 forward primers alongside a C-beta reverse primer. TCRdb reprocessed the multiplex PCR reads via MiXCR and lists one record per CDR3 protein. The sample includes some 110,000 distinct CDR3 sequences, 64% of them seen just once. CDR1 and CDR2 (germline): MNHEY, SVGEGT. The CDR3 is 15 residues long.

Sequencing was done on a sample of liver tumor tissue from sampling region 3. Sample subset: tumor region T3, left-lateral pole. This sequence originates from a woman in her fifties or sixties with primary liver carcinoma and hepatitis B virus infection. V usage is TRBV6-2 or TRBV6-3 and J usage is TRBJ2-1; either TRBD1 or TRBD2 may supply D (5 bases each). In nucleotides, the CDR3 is TGTACCAGCACCGGGACGGGAAGCTCCTACAATGAGCAGTTCTTC. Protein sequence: CTSTGTGSSYNEQFF.